This T cell receptor beta chain came from a study of blood T cell repertoires in COVID-19. Some clones are missing from TCRdb's copy, which holds only in-frame ones; the method was immunoSEQ multiplex PCR. Among roughly 200,000 clones, around 90% were seen once, and the ten largest hold more than 1.5%. The CDR3 length is 12 residues. The germline V gene encodes CDR1 MNHEY and CDR2 SVGAGI. J gave up 4 bases and V 8 bases, and 3 bases lay outside the gene matches. The sample taken for sequencing was peripheral blood. The TCR comes from a man aged 65 to 85 with acute or convalescent COVID-19. The V and J genes are TRBV6-5 and TRBJ2-5, with 8 nucleotides matching TRBD1. CDR3: CASRTGGETQYF. The CDR3 nucleotides are TGTGCCAGCCGAACAGGGGGAGAGACCCAGTACTTC.